A single sample gave rise to the 13 T cell receptor beta chains below, sequenced in a study of blood T cell repertoires in COVID-19. This table comes from immunoSEQ multiplex PCR, and its TCRdb copy is limited to in-frame clones, with some not included. The data show about 220,000 clones, over 65% seen once. Input material: PBMCs or T cells enriched from blood (not recorded which). The origin of the receptors is a woman aged 55-70 years who had recovered from COVID-19.

CDR3 sequence: CASSAGLRGRGDTQYF. The CDR3 bases are TGTGCCAGTAGTGCCGGGTTGCGCGGGAGAGGGGATACGCAGTATTTT. This rearrangement joins TRBV19 to TRBJ2-3, with TRBD2 identical over 7 bases. V was clipped by 5 bases and J by 6 bases; unmatched bases: 14. The CDR3 is 16 residues long. CDR1 and CDR2 (germline): LNHDA, SQIVND (reference sequence).

This chain connects TRBV7-6 to TRBJ2-3; D is perhaps TRBD1 (5 bases). CDR1 and CDR2 (germline): SGHVS, FNYEAQ. Between the trimmed V and J ends, which lost 3 bases and 1 base, there was a span of 11 bases. The CDR3 spans 15 residues. DNA of the CDR3: TGTGCCAGCAGCTTTCAGGGTCGTGGCACAGATACGCAGTATTTT. As protein: CASSFQGRGTDTQYF. Drawing the rest from reference TRBV7-6 and TRBJ2-3, the complete variable domain is GAGVSQSPRYKVTKRGQDVALRCDPISGHVSLYWYRQALGQGPEFLTYFNYEAQQDKSGLPNDRFSAERPEGSISTLTIQRTEQRDSAMYRCASSFQGRGTDTQYFGPGTRLTVL.

This rearrangement joins TRBV3-1 (or the pseudogene TRBV3-2) to TRBJ2-3; the D gene is possibly TRBD2 (6 bases). V was shortened by 3 bases and J by 0 bases, with 10 bases between the two germline ends. In germline, CDR1 is LGHDT, CDR2 YNNKEL (reference sequence). The CDR3 is 15 residues long. In DNA form, the CDR3 reads TGTGCCAGCAGCCAGTTCGCGGGGAGCACAGATACGCAGTATTTT. Translated: CASSQFAGSTDTQYF.

This chain links TRBV6-5 with TRBJ2-1; 9 bases align to TRBD1. The J segment lost 9 bases and the V segment lost 2 bases, leaving 11 bases of the junction unmatched. Per germline, CDR1 MNHEY and CDR2 SVGAGI. The length of the CDR3 is 16 residues. In DNA, the CDR3 is TGTGCCAGCAGTTACGGGGGGACAGGGTTTCCTCCTGAGCAGTTCTTC. Its protein product is CASSYGGTGFPPEQFF.

This clone occurred a few times. This rearrangement joins TRBV19 to TRBJ1-2; D gene uncertain. The V gene's germline CDR1 is LNHDA and CDR2 SQIVND (reference sequence). V was shortened by 5 bases and J by 3 bases, with 16 bases between the two germline ends. This CDR3 is built from 15 residues. CDR3: CASSPRHTPDYGYTF. The DNA of the CDR3 is TGTGCCAGTAGTCCCCGACATACCCCAGACTATGGCTACACCTTC. Using reference TRBV19 and TRBJ1-2 for the parts outside the CDR3, the full variable domain is DGGITQSPKYLFRKEGQNVTLSCEQNLNHDAMYWYRQDPGQGLRLIYYSQIVNDFQKGDIAEGYSVSREKKESFPLTVTSAQKNPTAFYLCASSPRHTPDYGYTFGSGTRLTVV.

For the CDR3, the DNA is TGTGCCAGTAGTTCGGGGATCCAGAATGGAGCCCAGCATTTT. It codes for CASSSGIQNGAQHF. V usage is TRBV19 and J usage is TRBJ1-5; D gene ambiguous. Germline CDR1 reads LNHDA; CDR2 reads SQIVND (reference sequence). Trimming left V 5 bases short and J 11 bases short, with 19 bases between. The CDR3 is 14 residues long.

This chain joins TRBV6-5 and TRBJ1-6, with D perhaps matching TRBD1 (6 bases). The CDR3 loop spans 16 amino acids. Trimming took off 0 bases at V and 7 bases at J, with 13 bases between the two ends. CDR1 is MNHEY, CDR2 SVGAGI, per germline. Here the CDR3 DNA reads TGTGCCAGCAGTTACTCTTGGACAGTCCCGAATTCACCCCTCCACTTT. Translation: CASSYSWTVPNSPLHF.

The CDR3 nucleotides are TGCAGCGTGCCTCGGACAGGGGAGACAGATACGCAGTATTTT. The encoded protein is CSVPRTGETDTQYF. The chain links TRBV29-1 to TRBJ2-3; 9 nucleotides agree with TRBD1. This CDR3 has 14 residues. Germline V gene data show CDR1 as SQVTM and CDR2 as ANQGSEA. V dropped 6 bases and J dropped 3; count of bases not matched to a gene: 7.

V is TRBV13 and J is TRBJ2-7, with 7 bases that match TRBD2. After removal of 2 bases from V and 3 bases from J, the junction contained 22 bases not matched to a gene. This CDR3 has 20 residues. Germline V gives CDR1 PRHDT, CDR2 FYEKMQ (reference sequence). The CDR3 reads CASSLSRVGGPLPSFYEQYF. The CDR3 DNA is TGTGCCAGCAGCTTAAGTCGGGTGGGAGGGCCCCTGCCCTCCTTCTACGAGCAGTACTTC. Full variable domain (outside the CDR3, taken from reference TRBV13 and TRBJ2-7): AAGVIQSPRHLIKEKRETATLKCYPIPRHDTVYWYQQGPGQDPQFLISFYEKMQSDKGSIPDRFSAQQFSDYHSELNMSSLELGDSALYFCASSLSRVGGPLPSFYEQYFGPGTRLTVT.

V usage is TRBV7-3 and J usage is TRBJ1-4, with a weak D call TRBD1 (6 bases). Germline V gene lookup returns CDR1 SGHTA and CDR2 FQGTGA. This CDR3 contains 13 residues. Trimming cost V 6 bases and J 8 bases, with 13 bases left between them. CDR3 residues: CASSRTAGEKLFF. The CDR3 DNA reads as TGTGCCAGCAGTAGGACAGCTGGGGAAAAACTGTTTTTT.

This rearrangement joins TRBV5-1 to TRBJ1-6, with a weak D call TRBD1 (5 bases). Germline V gene lookup returns CDR1 SGHRS and CDR2 YFSETQ. V shed 0 bases and J shed 6 bases, with 7 bases lying between them. This CDR3 has 14 amino acids. CDR3 in DNA: TGCGCCAGCAGCTTGGAGACAGCTAATTCACCCCTCCACTTT. Its translation: CASSLETANSPLHF.

The chain recombines TRBV12-2 with TRBJ1-5. TRBV12-2 is noted as a pseudogene. The CDR3 sequence is 15 residues long. CDR3 coding DNA: TGTGCAAGTCGCTTTGGTCAACTGTCCAATCAGCCCCAGCATTTT. Translating it yields CASRFGQLSNQPQHF.

The rearrangement links TRBV27 to TRBJ2-7; 16 nucleotides line up with TRBD2. J lost 4 bases, V lost 5 bases, and 2 bases had no gene match. The CDR3 has 15 amino acids. Germline V CDR1 and CDR2: MNHEY, SMNVEV (reference sequence). The DNA for the CDR3 is TGTGCCAGCAGTCTGGGACTAGCGGGAGGGTACGAGCAGTACTTC. Its translation is CASSLGLAGGYEQYF.